The clone carrying this T cell receptor beta chain was picked up many times. Its antigen remains unidentified. The same CDR3 is also encoded by other DNA sequences in this sample. Until they underwent thyroid surgery, no patient had received any treatment. TCRdb re-analyzed the PCR reads through MiXCR. The table shows roughly 20,000 clones, with approximately 15% occurring only once. The sample comes from a study of metastatic and nonmetastatic thyroid tumors. At the level of the study: For malignant and benign thyroid patients, tumor or nodule tissue and blood were the sources whose repertoires were compared.

J lost 7 bases, V lost 0 bases, and 8 bases had no gene match. The length of the CDR3 is 16 residues. The germline V gene encodes CDR1 SGHRS and CDR2 YFSETQ. Broader study findings: Within blood and tumor, benign nodules reportedly had significantly lower TCR beta diversity than malignant thyroid tumors did.

This chain links TRBV5-1 with TRBJ1-4, with TRBD1 matching over 8 bases. Sequenced input: tumor tissue. The receptor comes from a female donor with papillary thyroid cancer or a benign thyroid nodule (not recorded which). Some clones in this sample may be carry-over from other donors' samples. The CDR3 DNA reads TGCGCCAGCAGCTTGGCCGTTGGGACAGGAGGTGAAAAACTGTTTTTT. Residues: CASSLAVGTGGEKLFF.